One sample yielded the 26 T cell receptor beta chains listed below, sequenced in a study of blood T cell repertoires in COVID-19. Here immunoSEQ multiplex PCR was the method, and the copy in TCRdb shows in-frame clones only, minus some. The repertoire holds tens of thousands of clones, with around four fifths as singletons. Sequenced: peripheral blood. The source is a human donor in a cohort sampled during active COVID-19.

The chain has TRBV5-4 and TRBJ2-2; 7 nucleotides line up with TRBD1. The CDR3 extends over 15 amino acids. Looked up from germline, CDR1 is SGHNT and CDR2 is YYREEE (reference sequence). V lost 5 bases to trimming and J lost 1 base; unmatched junction nucleotides: 5. CDR3 protein: CASRRQGLNTGELFF. The CDR3, as DNA: TGTGCCAGCAGACGACAGGGATTGAACACCGGGGAGCTGTTTTTT.

The CDR3 reads CASSLQGGIGGKLFF. For the CDR3, the DNA is TGCGCCAGCAGCTTACAGGGGGGGATAGGAGGAAAACTGTTTTTT. The J gene is TRBJ1-4, the V gene TRBV5-1; TRBD1 agrees at 8 bases. Trimming took 2 bases from V and 10 from J; bases not matched to a gene: 10. This CDR3 is 15 amino acids long. Germline values: CDR1 SGHRS, CDR2 YFSETQ.

This chain connects TRBV4-1 to TRBJ2-7; 7 bases match TRBD1. Germline V CDR1 and CDR2: MGHRA, YSYEKL. After removal of 4 bases from V and 1 base from J, the junction contained 4 bases not matched to a gene. The CDR3 runs 14 residues. Written as DNA, the CDR3 is TGCGCCAGCAGCCCAGCGGACAGGTCCTACGAGCAGTACTTC. It encodes CASSPADRSYEQYF.

CDR3 protein: CASSPRMSPSGNTEAFF. CDR3 coding DNA: TGTGCCAGCTCACCAAGGATGAGTCCCAGCGGGAACACTGAAGCTTTCTTT. V is TRBV18 and J is TRBJ1-1; D call uncertain. The V gene's germline CDR1 is KGHSH and CDR2 LQKENI. Trimming stripped 2 bases from V and 1 base from J, with 17 bases between. CDR3 length equals 17 residues.

The rearrangement uses TRBV14 and TRBJ1-1; 7 nucleotides agree with TRBD1. Looked up from germline, CDR1 is SGHDN and CDR2 is FVKESK. The CDR3 contains 15 residues. Trimming at V came to 0 bases and at J to 6 bases, leaving 7 bases not matched to a gene. The CDR3: CASSQERRGGAEAFF. Here the CDR3 DNA reads TGTGCCAGCAGCCAAGAACGACGAGGGGGCGCTGAAGCTTTCTTT.

This chain connects TRBV5-4 to TRBJ2-2; a weak D match, TRBD1 (6 bases). The germline V gene encodes CDR1 SGHNT and CDR2 YYREEE (reference sequence). The CDR3 is 13 residues long. V lost 1 base and J 6 bases, leaving 7 bases between the germline ends. CDR3 sequence reads: CASSLTGPGELFF. DNA for the CDR3: TGTGCCAGCAGCTTGACAGGGCCCGGGGAGCTGTTTTTT.

The gene calls are TRBV2 and TRBJ2-7, with D uncertain. The CDR3 length is 16 residues. Trimming stripped 2 bases from V and 5 bases from J, with 19 bases between. The V gene's germline CDR1 is SNHLY and CDR2 FYNNEI. CDR3 bases: TGTGCCAGCAGTGAACGCCTTCCGGTTCTCCGCGACGAGCAGTACTTC. Translated: CASSERLPVLRDEQYF.

This chain joins TRBV28 and TRBJ2-7; 10 bases are a match to TRBD1. Trimming took 8 bases from V and 5 from J; bases not matched to a gene: 6. The CDR3 contains 13 residues. Per germline, CDR1 MDHEN and CDR2 SYDVKM. The CDR3 loop is CASLDRGRHEQYF. The CDR3 DNA is TGTGCCAGCCTAGACAGGGGGCGACACGAGCAGTACTTC.

This clone was detected once. The genes are TRBV28 and TRBJ2-7; 9 positions match TRBD1. CDR1 is MDHEN and CDR2 is SYDVKM in the germline V gene. J was trimmed by 1 base and V by 5 bases; bases with no gene match: 6. This CDR3 has 15 residues. CDR3 DNA: TGTGCCAGCAGTGTAGCCGGGACAGGGTCCTACGAGCAGTACTTC. It codes for CASSVAGTGSYEQYF.

In this sample, this clone turned up once. The V gene is TRBV5-1, the J gene TRBJ2-5, with 9 bases identical to TRBD2. Germline CDR1 is SGHRS and CDR2 is YFSETQ. V was pared by 7 bases and J by 1 base, with 8 bases of the junction left unmatched. The CDR3 is 15 amino acids. CDR3 loop: CASAVAGDLQETQYF. CDR3 nucleotide sequence: TGCGCCAGCGCGGTAGCGGGGGACCTCCAAGAGACCCAGTACTTC.

The chain employs TRBV29-1 and TRBJ1-1; D is ambiguous. Germline V lookup: CDR1 SQVTM, CDR2 ANQGSEA. Trimming removed 7 bases at V and 0 bases at J, with 9 bases between. There are 12 residues in the CDR3. CDR3 amino acids: CSAKQLNTEAFF. The CDR3 nucleotides read TGCAGCGCAAAACAACTGAACACTGAAGCTTTCTTT.

The V and J genes are TRBV9 and TRBJ2-2; D not certain. The germline V gene encodes CDR1 SGDLS and CDR2 YYNGEE. The CDR3 runs to 14 residues. V lost 7 bases and J lost 0, with 10 bases in between. The chain's CDR3 is CASQSTANTGELFF. The CDR3 DNA follows: TGTGCCAGCCAATCCACTGCGAACACCGGGGAGCTGTTTTTT.

The chain combines TRBV30 with TRBJ1-5; D might be TRBD1 (5 bases). The CDR3 contains 15 residues. Germline V CDR1 and CDR2: GTSNPN, SVGIG (reference sequence). V was cut by 0 bases and J by 2 bases, with 11 bases left in between. CDR3 coding DNA: TGTGCCTGGAGTGTAGGCGCGACAGGCAATCAGCCCCAGCATTTT. Its protein product is CAWSVGATGNQPQHF.

The chain recombines TRBV28 with TRBJ2-1; D is perhaps TRBD2 (5 bases). Looked up from germline, CDR1 is MDHEN and CDR2 is SYDVKM. V was trimmed by 2 bases and J by 9 bases, leaving 5 bases between them. This CDR3 spans 11 amino acids. In DNA, the CDR3 is TGTGCCAGCAGTTTAGGGAGTGAGCAGTTCTTC. Its protein is CASSLGSEQFF.

This sequence joins TRBV3-1 (or the pseudogene TRBV3-2) and TRBJ2-1; D is perhaps TRBD1 (6 bases). The V and J ends lost 6 bases and 0 bases respectively, with 12 bases between them. CDR3 length: 15 residues. The germline CDR1 and CDR2 sequences are LGHDT and YNNKEL (reference sequence). CDR3 sequence (DNA): TGTGCCAGCAGTAGGGGGTCCAGCTCCTACAATGAGCAGTTCTTC. Protein sequence: CASSRGSSSYNEQFF.

The chain combines TRBV9 with TRBJ1-1, with D maybe TRBD1 (6 bases). CDR1 is SGDLS and CDR2 is YYNGEE in the germline V gene. V was trimmed by 0 bases and J by 1 base, leaving 13 bases between them. This CDR3 is 16 amino acids long. CDR3 coding DNA: TGTGCCAGCAGCGTAGCACCGACAGGCGAGAACACTGAAGCTTTCTTT. It specifies CASSVAPTGENTEAFF.

The chain links TRBV7-9 to TRBJ2-5; TRBD1 matches at 12 bases. V lost 5 bases and J lost 5; bases outside the gene matches: 6. The CDR3 runs 15 residues. Germline loops: CDR1 SEHNR, CDR2 FQNEAQ (reference sequence). For the CDR3, the DNA is TGTGCCAGCAGCCTGGGACAGGGGGCATGGGAGACCCAGTACTTC. Translation: CASSLGQGAWETQYF.

This clone was counted only a few times. The genes are TRBV9 and TRBJ2-2, with D uncertain. The CDR3 is made up of 12 amino acids. Germline values: CDR1 SGDLS, CDR2 YYNGEE. The V and J ends lost 0 bases and 6 bases respectively, with 3 bases between them. The CDR3 sequence is CASSVAAGELFF. CDR3 in DNA: TGTGCCAGCAGCGTAGCGGCCGGGGAGCTGTTTTTT. The full variable domain, with the rest looked up from reference TRBV9 and TRBJ2-2, is DSGVTQTPKHLITATGQRVTLRCSPRSGDLSVYWYQQSLDQGLQFLIQYYNGEERAKGNILERFSAQQFPDLHSELNLSSLELGDSALYFCASSVAAGELFFGEGSRLTVL.

The chain joins TRBV29-1 to TRBJ2-7, with D possibly being TRBD2 (5 bases). The germline V and J ends were trimmed by 5 bases and 2 bases, with 13 bases remaining between them. Germline V gene data show CDR1 as SQVTM and CDR2 as ANQGSEA. The CDR3 is 13 residues long. The CDR3 nucleotides read TGCAGCGTTAAACCCGGGAACACCTACGAGCAGTACTTC. It is translated as CSVKPGNTYEQYF.

This clone has just one count. The chain links TRBV7-9 to TRBJ2-7; 7 nucleotides agree with TRBD2. The CDR3 loop spans 16 amino acids. The J segment lost 3 bases and the V segment lost 1 base, leaving 9 bases of the junction unmatched. Germline assignment: CDR1 SEHNR and CDR2 FQNEAQ (reference sequence). CDR3 residues: CASSLVSGGSNYEQYF. The CDR3 nucleotides are TGTGCCAGCAGCTTAGTATCGGGCGGGAGCAACTACGAGCAGTACTTC.

This clone appeared once. The chain uses TRBV5-1 and TRBJ1-4; TRBD1 aligns across 8 bases. V shed 1 base, J shed 6 bases, and the junction held 2 bases outside the gene matches. The CDR3 is 14 residues long. Germline CDR1 SGHRS, CDR2 YFSETQ. CDR3 DNA sequence: TGCGCCAGCAGCTTGACAGGGGGATATGAAAAACTGTTTTTT. Its translation is CASSLTGGYEKLFF.

V gene TRBV9 combines with J gene TRBJ2-1; perhaps TRBD2 as D (6 bases). Germline lookup yields CDR1 SGDLS and CDR2 YYNGEE. Trimming cost V 4 bases and J 8 bases, with 16 bases left between them. This CDR3 comprises 14 residues. CDR3 amino acids: CASSPGGGFYEQFF. As DNA, the CDR3 is TGTGCCAGCAGCCCCGGGGGTGGTTTTTATGAGCAGTTCTTC.

This rearrangement joins TRBV28 to TRBJ1-1, with 7 bases lining up with TRBD1. Germline lookup yields CDR1 MDHEN and CDR2 SYDVKM. Trimming at V came to 2 bases and at J to 5 bases, leaving 5 bases not matched to a gene. The CDR3 covers 14 residues. The DNA for the CDR3 is TGTGCCAGCAGTTTAGTAGGGGGCATGACTGAAGCTTTCTTT. Translated, it gives CASSLVGGMTEAFF.

The V gene is TRBV18, the J gene TRBJ1-5; D not certain. CDR3 length: 15 residues. Trimming took off 3 bases at V and 6 bases at J, with 15 bases between the two ends. Germline V CDR1 and CDR2: KGHSH, LQKENI. For the CDR3, the DNA is TGTGCCAGCTCACCCTCGGGAGGGAGCGGTCAGCCCCAGCATTTT. Amino acids: CASSPSGGSGQPQHF.

This clone was seen only once. The chain joins TRBV4-1 to TRBJ2-3; D might be TRBD2 (5 bases). CDR3 length: 17 amino acids. The germline gives CDR1 MGHRA, CDR2 YSYEKL. Trimming cost V 2 bases and J 2 bases, with 17 bases left between them. CDR3 sequence reads: CASSQTPKVLATDTQYF. CDR3 bases: TGCGCCAGCAGCCAAACTCCTAAGGTGCTAGCCACAGATACGCAGTATTTT.

The chain recombines TRBV2 with TRBJ2-1, with 7 bases that match TRBD1. The junction had 11 bases not matched to a gene; V was cut back by 8 bases and J by 10 bases. The CDR3 spans 13 residues. The germline CDR1 and CDR2 sequences are SNHLY and FYNNEI. The CDR3 DNA reads TGTGCCAGCGACAGGGACAGCCGGTTCGAGCAGTTCTTC. Translating it yields CASDRDSRFEQFF.